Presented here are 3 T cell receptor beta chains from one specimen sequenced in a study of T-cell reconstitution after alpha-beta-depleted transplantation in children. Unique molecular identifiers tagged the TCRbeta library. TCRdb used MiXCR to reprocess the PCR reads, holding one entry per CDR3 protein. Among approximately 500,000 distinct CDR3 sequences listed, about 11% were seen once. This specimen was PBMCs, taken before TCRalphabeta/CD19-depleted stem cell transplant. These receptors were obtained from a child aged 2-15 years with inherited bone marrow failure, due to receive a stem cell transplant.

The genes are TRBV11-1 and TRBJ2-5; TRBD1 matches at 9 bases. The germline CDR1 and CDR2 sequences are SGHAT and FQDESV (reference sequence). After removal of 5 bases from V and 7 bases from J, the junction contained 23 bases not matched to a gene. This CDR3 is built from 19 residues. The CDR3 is CASSPSLIIWDRAPGTQYF. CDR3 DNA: TGTGCCAGCAGCCCTTCGCTGATAATATGGGACAGGGCACCGGGGACCCAGTACTTC.

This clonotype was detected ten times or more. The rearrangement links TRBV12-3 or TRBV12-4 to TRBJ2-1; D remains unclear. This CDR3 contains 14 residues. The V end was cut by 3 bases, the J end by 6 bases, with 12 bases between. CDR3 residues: CASSFLPEVNEQFF. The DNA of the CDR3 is TGTGCCAGCAGTTTCCTTCCAGAGGTCAATGAGCAGTTCTTC.

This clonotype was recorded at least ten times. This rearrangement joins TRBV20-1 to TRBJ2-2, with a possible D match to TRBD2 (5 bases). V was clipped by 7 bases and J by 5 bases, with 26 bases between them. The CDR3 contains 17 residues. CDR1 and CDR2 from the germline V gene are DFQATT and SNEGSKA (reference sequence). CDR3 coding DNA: TGCAGTGTCAAGCGGCCCTTTCCGACGACCGGGACCGGGGAGCTGTTTTTT. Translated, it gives CSVKRPFPTTGTGELFF.